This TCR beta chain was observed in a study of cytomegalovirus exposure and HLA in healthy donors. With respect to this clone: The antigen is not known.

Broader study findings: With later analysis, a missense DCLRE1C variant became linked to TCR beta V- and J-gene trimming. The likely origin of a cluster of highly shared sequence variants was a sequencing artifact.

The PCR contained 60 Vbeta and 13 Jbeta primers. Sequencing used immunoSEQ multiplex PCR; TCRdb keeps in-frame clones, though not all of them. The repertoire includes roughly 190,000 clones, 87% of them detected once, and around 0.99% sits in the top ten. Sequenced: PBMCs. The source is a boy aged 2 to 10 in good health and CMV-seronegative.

CDR3: CASSFWREPDEQFF. The CDR3 region has the DNA TGTGCCAGCAGCTTCTGGCGGGAGCCAGATGAGCAGTTCTTC. This chain connects TRBV7-2 to TRBJ2-1; 7 nucleotides align to TRBD2. V shed 3 bases and J 8 bases; nucleotides not matched to a gene: 7. The V gene's germline CDR1 is SGHTA and CDR2 FQGNSA. CDR3 length equals 14 residues.